These T cell receptor beta chains were read from a single sample in a study of blood T cell repertoires in COVID-19. Repertoires were generated with immunoSEQ multiplex PCR, while TCRdb's copy carries only in-frame clones and drops some. The repertoire holds roughly 88,000 clones, approximately 88% seen once, with 18% in the top ten. Source material: peripheral blood. These receptors were taken from an older woman with COVID-19, enrolled during active disease. The CDR3 runs from the conserved cysteine through the conserved F or W. A D gene is named only where the DNA matches it firmly. Clone size is not always given. Where it is, it says once, few, many or a class for expanded clones.

D gene	V gene	J gene	clone size	CDR3 protein	CDR3 DNA
NA	TRBV5-1	TRBJ1-5	NA	CASSPGFSNQPQHF	TGCGCCAGCAGCCCAGGGTTTAGTAATCAGCCCCAGCATTTT
NA	TRBV7-2	TRBJ2-7	NA	CASSLVASEWYEQYF	TGTGCCAGCAGCTTAGTGGCTAGCGAATGGTACGAGCAGTACTTC
NA	TRBV4-3	TRBJ1-5	NA	CASSLYRRNQPQHF	TGCGCCAGCAGCCTTTACAGGAGAAATCAGCCCCAGCATTTT
NA	TRBV28	TRBJ1-2	NA	CASKAGSGGYTF	TGTGCCAGCAAGGCCGGGTCGGGGGGCTACACCTTC
NA	TRBV19	TRBJ2-3	NA	CASSTRQLQADTQYF	TGTGCCAGTAGTACCCGGCAACTTCAGGCAGATACGCAGTATTTT
NA	TRBV2	TRBJ2-7	few	CASRDRLGVDEQYF	TGTGCCAGTCGTGACCGCCTCGGGGTGGACGAGCAGTACTTC
TRBD2	TRBV30	TRBJ2-7	many	CAWRGGLAGSYEQYF	TGTGCCTGGAGGGGGGGACTAGCGGGTTCCTACGAGCAGTACTTC
NA	TRBV30	TRBJ2-5	NA	CAWSTRVAETQYF	TGTGCCTGGAGTACTCGGGTGGCAGAGACCCAGTACTTC
NA	TRBV28	TRBJ2-6	NA	CASSLAGSGANVLTF	TGTGCCAGCAGCTTAGCAGGGTCTGGGGCCAACGTCCTGACTTTC
NA	TRBV6-5	TRBJ1-2	NA	CASSLGGMNYGYTF	TGTGCCAGCAGCCTCGGGGGGATGAACTATGGCTACACCTTC
TRBD2	TRBV10-2	TRBJ2-7	NA	CASSESKGSGAYEQYF	TGCGCCAGCAGTGAGTCGAAAGGGAGCGGGGCCTACGAGCAGTACTTC
TRBD1	TRBV5-1	TRBJ2-7	NA	CASSLRGQGFHEQYF	TGCGCCAGCAGCTTGAGGGGACAGGGGTTCCACGAGCAGTACTTC
NA	TRBV19	TRBJ2-1	once	CASSIYSPVRGYSEQFF	TGTGCCAGTAGTATATATTCCCCCGTGCGGGGTTATAGTGAGCAGTTCTTC
NA	TRBV18	TRBJ1-3	NA	CASSLSTVITGNTIYF	TGTGCCAGCTCACTATCGACAGTGATTACTGGAAACACCATATATTTT
TRBD1	TRBV30	TRBJ1-2	once	CAWRGDRWFGYTF	TGTGCCTGGAGAGGGGACAGGTGGTTTGGCTACACCTTC
NA	TRBV10-3	TRBJ2-5	NA	CAISEFAEETQYF	TGTGCCATCAGTGAGTTTGCCGAGGAGACCCAGTACTTC
TRBD2	TRBV18	TRBJ2-7	NA	CASSPLRGGSEQYF	TGTGCCAGCTCACCACTTCGGGGGGGCAGCGAGCAGTACTTC
NA	TRBV11-2	TRBJ1-1	NA	CASSSWGGATEAFF	TGTGCCAGCAGCTCTTGGGGGGGCGCGACTGAAGCTTTCTTT
NA	TRBV7-6	TRBJ2-3	NA	CASSSKILASTDTQYF	TGTGCCAGCAGCTCTAAAATACTAGCTAGCACAGATACGCAGTATTTT
NA	TRBV6-5	TRBJ2-2	NA	CASRRVGPGELFF	TGTGCCAGCAGACGAGTGGGGCCCGGGGAGCTGTTTTTT
NA	TRBV5-6	TRBJ2-7	NA	CASSSPVGDKASYEQYF	TGTGCCAGCAGCTCCCCGGTCGGGGACAAGGCTTCCTACGAGCAGTACTTC
TRBD1	TRBV18	TRBJ1-5	few	CASSPTGINQPQHF	TGTGCCAGCTCACCGACAGGGATTAATCAGCCCCAGCATTTT
TRBD1	TRBV7-8	TRBJ1-2	NA	CASSLGGQGYYGYTF	TGTGCCAGCAGCTTAGGAGGACAGGGGTACTATGGCTACACCTTC
TRBD2	TRBV11-2	TRBJ2-5	NA	CASSLNGIAGNQETQYF	TGTGCCAGCAGCTTAAACGGTATAGCGGGCAACCAAGAGACCCAGTACTTC
NA	TRBV3-1/TRBV3-2	TRBJ2-3	NA	CASSPREVDTQYF	TGTGCCAGCAGCCCCCGCGAGGTAGATACGCAGTATTTT
NA	TRBV4-1	TRBJ2-5	NA	CASSPPSETQYF	TGCGCCAGCAGCCCCCCATCAGAGACCCAGTACTTC
NA	TRBV7-7	TRBJ2-3	NA	CASSFDARVADTQYF	TGTGCCAGCAGCTTTGACGCCAGGGTGGCAGATACGCAGTATTTT
NA	TRBV1	TRBJ2-3	NA	CTSSPGTSGGARDTQYF	TGCACCAGCAGCCCTGGGACTAGCGGGGGGGCCCGTGATACGCAGTATTTT
NA	TRBV19	TRBJ1-4	NA	CASSPPQRHIEKLFF	TGTGCCAGTAGTCCCCCGCAGCGCCACATTGAAAAACTGTTTTTT
NA	TRBV7-2	TRBJ2-7	NA	CASSLRGAFDEQYF	TGTGCCAGCAGCTTACGGGGGGCATTCGACGAGCAGTACTTC
TRBD2	TRBV6-7	TRBJ2-7	few	CASILRDYSYEQYF	TGTGCCAGCATTTTAAGGGACTACTCCTACGAGCAGTACTTC
TRBD1	TRBV19	TRBJ1-6	NA	CASSSGQPYSYNSPLHF	TGTGCCAGTAGTTCGGGACAGCCGTACTCCTATAATTCACCCCTCCACTTT
NA	TRBV7-8	TRBJ1-5	once	CASSLDNRNQPQHF	TGTGCCAGCAGCTTAGATAACCGGAATCAGCCCCAGCATTTT
TRBD1	TRBV7-3	TRBJ2-1	NA	CASSGRQGVGEQFF	TGTGCCAGCAGTGGGAGACAGGGGGTAGGTGAGCAGTTCTTC